A single sample gave rise to the 14 T cell receptor beta chains below, sequenced in a study of OX40 agonist ivuxolimab in advanced cancers. Assay used: immunoSEQ multiplex PCR; TCRdb lists only in-frame clones, some missing. The sample consists of about 53,000 clones, roughly 84% of them appearing once. The sample in question was CD4+ or CD8+ T cells sorted from blood, obtained in a trial of the OX40 agonist ivuxolimab. The receptors stem from an adult with an advanced solid tumor such as melanoma, head and neck, liver or kidney cancer.

The V call is TRBV19, the J call TRBJ1-5; TRBD1 is a possible D gene (6 bases). V lost 6 bases, J lost 3 bases, and 12 bases lay in between. The CDR3 length is 14 residues. Germline CDR1 is LNHDA and CDR2 is SQIVND (reference sequence). CDR3 nucleotide sequence: TGTGCCAGTAGGATGTGGGGGCCCAATCAGCCCCAGCATTTT. This codes for CASRMWGPNQPQHF.

V is TRBV5-1 and J is TRBJ2-7, with D possibly matching TRBD2 (7 bases). Germline V gene data show CDR1 as SGHRS and CDR2 as YFSETQ. There are 16 residues in the CDR3. Trimming left V 4 bases short and J 0 bases short, with 17 bases between. CDR3 nucleotide sequence: TGCGCCAGCAGCCCGGGGGGCGGGCCCAGCTCCTACGAGCAGTACTTC. Amino acid sequence: CASSPGGGPSSYEQYF.

The CDR3 DNA reads TGTGCCAGCAGTTTGATTACTAGCGGGAGCTCCTACAATGAGCAGTTCTTC. Amino acids: CASSLITSGSSYNEQFF. The genes are TRBV28 and TRBJ2-1; 11 bases line up with TRBD2. With V trimmed by 3 bases and J by 0 bases, 4 bases remained unmatched. The CDR3 totals 17 residues. Looked up from germline, CDR1 is MDHEN and CDR2 is SYDVKM.

This chain connects TRBV28 to TRBJ1-4; unclear D gene. Per the germline V gene, CDR1 is MDHEN and CDR2 is SYDVKM. V lost 4 bases and J lost 4, with 10 bases in between. CDR3 length: 14 residues. The CDR3 region has the DNA TGTGCCAGCAGTTCCGGACGGCTTAATGAAAAACTGTTTTTT. Translation: CASSSGRLNEKLFF.

The chain combines TRBV5-1 with TRBJ2-1; D gene ambiguous. This CDR3 has 14 residues. Germline V lookup: CDR1 SGHRS, CDR2 YFSETQ. V was cut by 4 bases and J by 3 bases, with 11 bases left in between. CDR3 loop: CASSTGSGYNEQFF. The CDR3 DNA follows: TGCGCCAGCAGCACTGGTTCAGGCTACAATGAGCAGTTCTTC.

The J gene is TRBJ2-5, the V gene TRBV19; unclear D gene. The CDR3 has 14 amino acids. Per the germline V gene, CDR1 is LNHDA and CDR2 is SQIVND (reference sequence). Trimming shortened V by 3 bases and J by 7 bases, and 15 bases separated the two germline ends. CDR3 in amino acids: CASSILFQSMTQYF. CDR3 bases: TGTGCCAGTAGTATCTTGTTCCAGTCAATGACCCAGTACTTC.

The chain is built from TRBV5-1 and TRBJ2-5; 14 bases map to TRBD2. The CDR3 has 16 residues. V was pared by 0 bases and J by 2 bases, with 0 bases of the junction left unmatched. Germline loops: CDR1 SGHRS, CDR2 YFSETQ. As DNA, the CDR3 is TGCGCCAGCAGCTTGGGACTAGCGGGAGGGCAAGAGACCCAGTACTTC. The encoded protein is CASSLGLAGGQETQYF.

As DNA, the CDR3 is TGTGCCAGTAGTATTCCAGGGACGTCACGAGCTGAAGCTTTCTTT. Translated, it gives CASSIPGTSRAEAFF. The V call is TRBV19, the J call TRBJ1-1, with D possibly TRBD1 on 5 matching bases. Germline V gene data show CDR1 as LNHDA and CDR2 as SQIVND (reference sequence). This CDR3 has 15 amino acids. Trimming removed 3 bases from V and 6 bases from J, with 17 bases in between.

V usage is TRBV2 and J usage is TRBJ1-2; perhaps TRBD1 as D (6 bases). This CDR3 has 15 residues. Trimming took 3 bases from V and 3 from J, leaving 14 bases between them. The germline V gene has CDR1 SNHLY and CDR2 FYNNEI. CDR3 region: CASSELGQTDYGYTF. The CDR3 DNA reads TGTGCCAGCAGTGAGCTAGGACAGACAGACTATGGCTACACCTTC.

This sequence joins TRBV28 and TRBJ2-5, with 7 bases aligning to TRBD1. CDR1 is MDHEN and CDR2 is SYDVKM in the germline V gene. V shed 5 bases, J shed 5 bases, and the junction held 8 bases outside the gene matches. The CDR3 totals 14 residues. For the CDR3, the DNA is TGTGCCAGCAGTCTAGGACAGGCTCGCGAGACCCAGTACTTC. This gives the protein CASSLGQARETQYF.

This clone appeared a single time. The V and J genes are TRBV7-9 and TRBJ1-5; 10 bases map to TRBD1. This CDR3 contains 16 residues. Germline-derived CDR1 and CDR2 are SEHNR and FQNEAQ (reference sequence). J lost 3 bases, V lost 6 bases, and 8 bases had no gene match. The CDR3: CASSSDRGLINQPQHF. CDR3 DNA sequence: TGTGCCAGCAGTTCCGACAGGGGGCTCATCAATCAGCCCCAGCATTTT.

The rearrangement links TRBV7-3 to TRBJ2-2; 13 bases are shared with TRBD2. The length of the CDR3 is 16 residues. CDR1 SGHTA and CDR2 FQGTGA come from the germline V gene. V shed 5 bases and J 7 bases; nucleotides not matched to a gene: 7. The CDR3 spells CASSDTSGRAGGELFF. The CDR3 coding sequence is TGTGCCAGCAGCGACACTAGCGGGAGGGCCGGCGGGGAGCTGTTTTTT.

The chain links TRBV7-9 to TRBJ1-3; D remains unclear. Trimming stripped 6 bases from V and 8 bases from J, with 14 bases between. Germline values: CDR1 SEHNR, CDR2 FQNEAQ (reference sequence). This CDR3 has 13 residues. Here the CDR3 reads CASRPPAAHTIYF. DNA for the CDR3: TGTGCCAGCAGACCCCCCGCAGCGCACACCATATATTTT.

The gene calls are TRBV7-3 and TRBJ1-5; D unresolved. The CDR3 length is 13 residues. V was clipped by 5 bases and J by 4 bases, with 9 bases between them. Germline loops: CDR1 SGHTA, CDR2 FQGTGA. The DNA of the CDR3 is TGTGCCAGCAGCGCTGGCAAGAATCAGCCCCAGCATTTT. It is translated as CASSAGKNQPQHF.